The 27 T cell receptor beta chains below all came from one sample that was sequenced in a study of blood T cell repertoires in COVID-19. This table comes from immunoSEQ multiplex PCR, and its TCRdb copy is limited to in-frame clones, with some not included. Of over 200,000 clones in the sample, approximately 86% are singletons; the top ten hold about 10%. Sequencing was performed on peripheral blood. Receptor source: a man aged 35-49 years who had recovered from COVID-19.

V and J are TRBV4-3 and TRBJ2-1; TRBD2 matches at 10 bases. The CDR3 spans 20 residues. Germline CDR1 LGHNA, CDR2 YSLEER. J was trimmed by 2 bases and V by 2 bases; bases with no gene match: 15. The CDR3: CASSQPTNPSGGVAYNEQFF. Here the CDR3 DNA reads TGCGCCAGCAGCCAACCGACCAATCCCAGCGGGGGGGTCGCCTACAATGAGCAGTTCTTC.

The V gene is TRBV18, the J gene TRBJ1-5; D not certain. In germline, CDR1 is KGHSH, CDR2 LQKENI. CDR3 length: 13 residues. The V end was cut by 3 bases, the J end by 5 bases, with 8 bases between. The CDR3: CASSPVPDQPQHF. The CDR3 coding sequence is TGTGCCAGCTCACCGGTACCGGATCAGCCCCAGCATTTT. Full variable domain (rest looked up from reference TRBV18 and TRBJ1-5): NAGVMQNPRHLVRRRGQEARLRCSPMKGHSHVYWYRQLPEEGLKFMVYLQKENIIDESGMPKERFSAEFPKEGPSILRIQQVVRGDSAAYFCASSPVPDQPQHFGDGTRLSIL.

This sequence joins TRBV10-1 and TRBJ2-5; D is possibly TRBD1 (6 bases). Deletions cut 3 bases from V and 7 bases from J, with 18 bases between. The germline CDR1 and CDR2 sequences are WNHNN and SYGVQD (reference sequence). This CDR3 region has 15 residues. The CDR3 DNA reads TGCGCCAGCAGTGACGCCAGGGGATCAATCAGGACCCAGTACTTC. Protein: CASSDARGSIRTQYF.

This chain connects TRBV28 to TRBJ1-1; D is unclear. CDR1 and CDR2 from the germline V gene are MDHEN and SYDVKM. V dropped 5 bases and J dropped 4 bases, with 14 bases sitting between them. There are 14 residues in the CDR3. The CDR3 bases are TGTGCCAGCAGTCCGAACATACGCGGCACTGAAGCTTTCTTT. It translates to CASSPNIRGTEAFF.

The CDR3 DNA is TGCGCCAGCAGCCAAGATCAGGAGGGGTCTTCTGGAAACACCATATATTTT. Its translation is CASSQDQEGSSGNTIYF. The chain has TRBV4-1 and TRBJ1-3, with D possibly TRBD1 on 5 matching bases. The CDR3 spans 17 residues. The V gene's germline CDR1 is MGHRA and CDR2 YSYEKL. The V gene lost 0 bases and the J gene lost 1 base, with 13 bases spanning the gap.

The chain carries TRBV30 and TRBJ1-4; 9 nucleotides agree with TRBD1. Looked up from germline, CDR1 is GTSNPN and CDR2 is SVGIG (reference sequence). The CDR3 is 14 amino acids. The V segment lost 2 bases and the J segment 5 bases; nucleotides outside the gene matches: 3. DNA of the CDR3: TGTGCCTGGAGTCAGGGGACAGGGAATGAAAAACTGTTTTTT. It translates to CAWSQGTGNEKLFF.

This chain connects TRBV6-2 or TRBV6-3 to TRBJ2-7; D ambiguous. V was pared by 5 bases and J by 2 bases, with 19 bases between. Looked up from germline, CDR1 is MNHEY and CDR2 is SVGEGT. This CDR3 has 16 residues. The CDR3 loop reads CASSRALTGLAYEQYF. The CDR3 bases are TGTGCCAGCAGTCGCGCCCTGACGGGTCTAGCCTACGAGCAGTACTTC.

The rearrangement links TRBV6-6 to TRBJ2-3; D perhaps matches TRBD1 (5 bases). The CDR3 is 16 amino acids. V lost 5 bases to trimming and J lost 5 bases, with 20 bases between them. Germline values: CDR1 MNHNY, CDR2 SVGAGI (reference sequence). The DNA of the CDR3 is TGTGCCAGCAGTCCCAGGGTCCCTAGGGGCGTAGATACGCAGTATTTT. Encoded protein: CASSPRVPRGVDTQYF.

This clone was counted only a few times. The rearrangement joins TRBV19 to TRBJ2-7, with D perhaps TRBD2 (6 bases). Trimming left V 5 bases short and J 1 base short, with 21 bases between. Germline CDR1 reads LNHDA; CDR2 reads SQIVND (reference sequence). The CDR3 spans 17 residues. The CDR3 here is CASSSRLVIPNSYEQYF. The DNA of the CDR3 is TGTGCCAGTAGTTCCAGACTAGTAATACCCAATTCCTACGAGCAGTACTTC.

The CDR3 sequence: CATSRDRGGGGSSYEQYF. The CDR3 bases are TGTGCCACCAGCAGAGATAGAGGTGGTGGAGGGAGCTCCTACGAGCAGTACTTC. The chain couples TRBV15 to TRBJ2-7; D is possibly TRBD2 (6 bases). Trimming shortened V by 0 bases and J by 0 bases, and 18 bases separated the two germline ends. The CDR3 contains 18 residues. Germline CDR1 LNHNV, CDR2 YYDKDF (reference sequence).

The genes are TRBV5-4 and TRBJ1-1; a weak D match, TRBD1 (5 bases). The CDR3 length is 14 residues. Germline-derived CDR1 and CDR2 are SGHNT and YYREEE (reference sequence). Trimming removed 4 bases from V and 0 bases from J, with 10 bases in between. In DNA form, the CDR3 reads TGTGCCAGCAGCGTTTCGACAGTGAACACTGAAGCTTTCTTT. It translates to CASSVSTVNTEAFF. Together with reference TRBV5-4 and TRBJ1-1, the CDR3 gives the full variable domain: ETGVTQSPTHLIKTRGQQVTLRCSSQSGHNTVSWYQQALGQGPQFIFQYYREEENGRGNFPPRFSGLQFPNYSSELNVNALELDDSALYLCASSVSTVNTEAFFGQGTRLTVV.

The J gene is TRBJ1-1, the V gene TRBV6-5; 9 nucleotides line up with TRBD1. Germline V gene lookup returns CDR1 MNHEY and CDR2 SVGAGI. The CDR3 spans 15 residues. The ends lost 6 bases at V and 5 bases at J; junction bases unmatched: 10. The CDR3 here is CASSNEGQGRTEAFF. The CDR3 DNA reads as TGTGCCAGCAGCAACGAGGGACAGGGACGTACTGAAGCTTTCTTT.

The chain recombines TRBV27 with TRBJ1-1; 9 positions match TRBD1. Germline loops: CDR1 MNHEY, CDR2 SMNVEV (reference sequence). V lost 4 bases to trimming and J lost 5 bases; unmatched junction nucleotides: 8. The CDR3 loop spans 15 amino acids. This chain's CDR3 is CASSYMGQGRTEAFF. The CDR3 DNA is TGTGCCAGCAGTTATATGGGACAGGGTAGGACTGAAGCTTTCTTT.

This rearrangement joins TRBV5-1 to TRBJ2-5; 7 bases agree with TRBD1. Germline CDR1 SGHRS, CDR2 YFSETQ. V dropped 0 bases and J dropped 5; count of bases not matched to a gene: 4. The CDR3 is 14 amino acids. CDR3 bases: TGCGCCAGCAGCTTGGCGACAGGGTTGGAGACCCAGTACTTC. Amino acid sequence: CASSLATGLETQYF.

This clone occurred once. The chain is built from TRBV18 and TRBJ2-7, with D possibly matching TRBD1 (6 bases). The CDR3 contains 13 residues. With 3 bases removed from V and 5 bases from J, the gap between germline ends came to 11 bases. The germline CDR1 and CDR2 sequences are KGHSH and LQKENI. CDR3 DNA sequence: TGTGCCAGCTCACCCGTCACAGGGAACGAGCAGTACTTC. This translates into CASSPVTGNEQYF.

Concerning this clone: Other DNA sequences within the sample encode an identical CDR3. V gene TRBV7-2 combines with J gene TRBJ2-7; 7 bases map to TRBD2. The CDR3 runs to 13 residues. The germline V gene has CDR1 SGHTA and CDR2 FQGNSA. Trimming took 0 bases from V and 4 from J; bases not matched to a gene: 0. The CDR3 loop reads CASSLAGGYEQYF. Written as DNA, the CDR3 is TGTGCCAGCAGCTTAGCGGGAGGGTACGAGCAGTACTTC.

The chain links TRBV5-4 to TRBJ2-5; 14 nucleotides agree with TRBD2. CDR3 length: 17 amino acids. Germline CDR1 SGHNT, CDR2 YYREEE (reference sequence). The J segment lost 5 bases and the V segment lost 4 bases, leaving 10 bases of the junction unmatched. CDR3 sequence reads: CASSPTSGGAWGETQYF. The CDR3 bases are TGTGCCAGCAGCCCGACTAGCGGGGGGGCTTGGGGCGAGACCCAGTACTTC.

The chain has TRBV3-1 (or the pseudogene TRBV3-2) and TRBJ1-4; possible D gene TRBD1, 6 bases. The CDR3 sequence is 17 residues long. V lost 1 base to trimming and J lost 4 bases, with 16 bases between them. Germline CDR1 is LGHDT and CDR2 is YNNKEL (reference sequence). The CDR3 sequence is CASSQGWRTAFNEKLFF. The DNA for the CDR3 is TGTGCCAGCAGCCAAGGGTGGCGGACAGCTTTTAATGAAAAACTGTTTTTT.

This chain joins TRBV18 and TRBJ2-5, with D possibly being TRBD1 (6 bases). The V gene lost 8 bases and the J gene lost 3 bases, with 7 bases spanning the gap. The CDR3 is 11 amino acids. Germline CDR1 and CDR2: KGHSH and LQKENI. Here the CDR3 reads CASRTEETQYF. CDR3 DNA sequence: TGTGCCAGCAGGACAGAAGAGACCCAGTACTTC. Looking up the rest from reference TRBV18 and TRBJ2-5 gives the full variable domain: NAGVMQNPRHLVRRRGQEARLRCSPMKGHSHVYWYRQLPEEGLKFMVYLQKENIIDESGMPKERFSAEFPKEGPSILRIQQVVRGDSAAYFCASRTEETQYFGPGTRLLVL.

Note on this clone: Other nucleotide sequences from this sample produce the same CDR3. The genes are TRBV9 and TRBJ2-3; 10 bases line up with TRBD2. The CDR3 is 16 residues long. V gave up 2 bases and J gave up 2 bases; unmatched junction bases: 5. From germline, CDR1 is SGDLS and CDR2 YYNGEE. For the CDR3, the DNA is TGTGCCAGCAGCGTGTCTAGCGGGGGCTCCACAGATACGCAGTATTTT. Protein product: CASSVSSGGSTDTQYF.

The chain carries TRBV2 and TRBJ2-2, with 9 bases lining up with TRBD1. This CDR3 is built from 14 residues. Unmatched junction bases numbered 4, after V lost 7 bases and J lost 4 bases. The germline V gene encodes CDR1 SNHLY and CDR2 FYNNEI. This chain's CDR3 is CASIATGGTGELFF. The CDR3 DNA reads TGTGCCAGCATCGCGACAGGGGGCACCGGGGAGCTGTTTTTT. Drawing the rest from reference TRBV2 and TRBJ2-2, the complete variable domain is EPEVTQTPSHQVTQMGQEVILRCVPISNHLYFYWYRQILGQKVEFLVSFYNNEISEKSEIFDDQFSVERPDGSNFTLKIRSTKLEDSAMYFCASIATGGTGELFFGEGSRLTVL.

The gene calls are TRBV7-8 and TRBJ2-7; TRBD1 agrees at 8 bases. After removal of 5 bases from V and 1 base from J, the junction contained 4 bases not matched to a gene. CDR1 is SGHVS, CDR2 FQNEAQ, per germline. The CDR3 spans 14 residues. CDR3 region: CASSLGDRSYEQYF. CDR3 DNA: TGTGCCAGCAGCCTAGGGGACAGGTCCTACGAGCAGTACTTC. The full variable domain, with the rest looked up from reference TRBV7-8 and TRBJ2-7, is GAGVSQSPRYKVAKRGQDVALRCDPISGHVSLFWYQQALGQGPEFLTYFQNEAQLDKSGLPSDRFFAERPEGSVSTLKIQRTQQEDSAVYLCASSLGDRSYEQYFGPGTRLTVT.

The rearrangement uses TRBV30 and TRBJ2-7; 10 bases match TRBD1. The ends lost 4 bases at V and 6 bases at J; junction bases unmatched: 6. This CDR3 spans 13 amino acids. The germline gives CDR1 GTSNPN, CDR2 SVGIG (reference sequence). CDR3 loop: CAWIRQGAFEQYF. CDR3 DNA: TGTGCCTGGATCAGACAGGGGGCTTTCGAGCAGTACTTC.

The CDR3 region has the DNA TGTGCCAGCAGCGTAGGGGGGCTAGCGGGGAGGCATGAGCAGTTCTTC. This sequence encodes CASSVGGLAGRHEQFF. The rearrangement joins TRBV7-9 to TRBJ2-1, with 9 bases identical to TRBD2. The CDR3 runs 16 residues. Germline trimming cut 5 bases from V and 8 bases from J; bases unmatched to any gene: 13. The germline CDR1 and CDR2 sequences are SEHNR and FQNEAQ (reference sequence). The whole variable domain, remainder taken from reference TRBV7-9 and TRBJ2-1, is DTGVSQNPRHKITKRGQNVTFRCDPISEHNRLYWYRQTLGQGPEFLTYFQNEAQLEKSRLLSDRFSAERPKGSFSTLEIQRTEQGDSAMYLCASSVGGLAGRHEQFFGPGTRLTVL.

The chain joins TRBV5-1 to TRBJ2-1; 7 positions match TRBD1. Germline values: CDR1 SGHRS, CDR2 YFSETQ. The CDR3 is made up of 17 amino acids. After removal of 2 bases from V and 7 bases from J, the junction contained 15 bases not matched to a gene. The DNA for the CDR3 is TGCGCCAGCAGCTTCCCGGGACAGCCCGGACGCGGAAATGAGCAGTTCTTC. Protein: CASSFPGQPGRGNEQFF.

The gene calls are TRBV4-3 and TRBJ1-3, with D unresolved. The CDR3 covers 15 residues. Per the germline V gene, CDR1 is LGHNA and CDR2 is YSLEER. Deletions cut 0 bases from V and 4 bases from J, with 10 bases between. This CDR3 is CASSQDLGGGNTIYF. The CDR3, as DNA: TGCGCCAGCAGCCAAGATCTGGGCGGGGGAAACACCATATATTTT.

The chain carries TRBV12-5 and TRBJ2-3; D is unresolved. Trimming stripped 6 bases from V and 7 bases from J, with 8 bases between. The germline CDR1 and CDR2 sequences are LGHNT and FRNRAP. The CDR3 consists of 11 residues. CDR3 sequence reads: CASGSVYTQYF. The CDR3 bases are TGTGCTAGTGGCTCTGTCTATACGCAGTATTTT.